Shown below are 24 T cell receptor beta chains from a single sample sequenced in a study of T-cell reconstitution after alpha-beta-depleted transplantation in children. The authors prepared the TCRbeta library with unique molecular identifiers. TCRdb re-derived calls from the PCR reads in MiXCR, one entry per CDR3 protein. Altogether around 800,000 distinct CDR3 sequences are present, less than 20% being singletons, with the ten largest covering roughly 5%. This sample comprised PBMCs, mostly from graft donor cells, obtained 360 days after TCRalphabeta/CD19-depleted stem cell transplant. The receptors come from a male patient between 10 and 17 years old who had a stem cell transplant for acute lymphoblastic leukemia, so the T cells may come from the graft donor.

The chain couples TRBV20-1 to TRBJ2-7; 8 positions match TRBD1. The V segment lost 5 bases and the J segment 7 bases; nucleotides outside the gene matches: 7. The CDR3 loop spans 12 amino acids. Germline V lookup: CDR1 DFQATT, CDR2 SNEGSKA (reference sequence). The chain's CDR3 is CSAPTGDSEQYF. For the CDR3, the DNA is TGCAGTGCTCCGACAGGGGACTCGGAGCAGTACTTC.

CDR3 nucleotide sequence: TGTGCCAGCAGTTCACGGAACCAAGATGGCGCCGGGGAGCTGTTTTTT. Translated, it gives CASSSRNQDGAGELFF. This chain uses TRBV6-5 with TRBJ2-2, with unresolved D. The V gene lost 4 bases and the J gene lost 6 bases, with 18 bases spanning the gap. This CDR3 has 16 amino acids. Per germline, CDR1 MNHEY and CDR2 SVGAGI.

In this sample, this clonotype turned up a few times. The V and J genes are TRBV12-3 or TRBV12-4 and TRBJ1-3; D not resolved. The CDR3 is 12 amino acids. Trimming took 2 bases from V and 12 from J, leaving 11 bases between them. This CDR3 reads CASSLNILSIYF. CDR3 DNA: TGTGCCAGCAGTTTAAACATATTGAGCATATATTTT.

This clonotype was seen a few times. This chain joins TRBV7-6 and TRBJ2-6; no clear D gene. Trimming removed 3 bases at V and 0 bases at J, with 9 bases between. Germline V lookup: CDR1 SGHVS, CDR2 FNYEAQ. CDR3 length: 16 residues. The CDR3 here is CASSLTYSSGANVLTF. The CDR3 DNA is TGTGCCAGCAGCTTGACATACAGCTCTGGGGCCAACGTCCTGACTTTC.

This clonotype was observed many times. Its ends do not fully match the called genes, so a read error is possible. The chain is built from TRBV9 and TRBJ2-7, with 7 bases matching TRBD1. This CDR3 is 14 amino acids long. Germline V gene sequence: CDR1 SGDLS, CDR2 YYNGEE. Here the CDR3 reads CASSAGDSSYEQYF. CDR3 in DNA: TGCGCCAGCAGCGCTGGGGACAGCTCCTACGAGCAGTACTTC.

The genes are TRBV29-1 and TRBJ2-5, with a weak D call TRBD2 (5 bases). CDR3 length: 18 residues. CDR1 is SQVTM, CDR2 ANQGSEA, per germline. V dropped 0 bases and J dropped 5 bases, with 25 bases sitting between them. This CDR3 is CSVEDLGYDGELGETQYF. The CDR3 DNA reads TGCAGCGTTGAAGATCTTGGGTATGACGGGGAGCTAGGGGAGACCCAGTACTTC.

The V gene is TRBV7-3, the J gene TRBJ1-2, with D unresolved. The germline V gene has CDR1 SGHTA and CDR2 FQGTGA. Trimming cost V 4 bases and J 8 bases, with 14 bases left between them. The CDR3 covers 13 residues. In nucleotides, the CDR3 is TGTGCCAGCAGCTCTCGACGGGCTGGGGGCTACACCTTC. This codes for CASSSRRAGGYTF. The whole variable domain, filled in from reference TRBV7-3 and TRBJ1-2, reads GAGVSQTPSNKVTEKGKYVELRCDPISGHTALYWYRQSLGQGPEFLIYFQGTGAADDSGLPNDRFFAVRPEGSVSTLKIQRTERGDSAVYLCASSSRRAGGYTFGSGTRLTVV.

This clonotype was counted between two and nine times. This chain connects TRBV29-1 to TRBJ2-4; D is undetermined. The length of the CDR3 is 11 residues. The germline V and J ends were trimmed by 5 bases and 6 bases, with 8 bases remaining between them. The germline V gene encodes CDR1 SQVTM and CDR2 ANQGSEA. CDR3 sequence reads: CSVLVRNIQYF. In DNA, the CDR3 is TGCAGCGTTCTGGTGCGAAACATTCAGTACTTC. Full variable domain (rest looked up from reference TRBV29-1 and TRBJ2-4): SAVISQKPSRDICQRGTSLTIQCQVDSQVTMMFWYRQQPGQSLTLIATANQGSEATYESGFVIDKFPISRPNLTFSTLTVSNMSPEDSSIYLCSVLVRNIQYFGAGTRLSVL.

This chain joins TRBV11-2 and TRBJ2-2; TRBD2 agrees at 9 bases. V lost 11 bases, J lost 0 bases, and 10 bases stayed unmatched. The CDR3 is made up of 16 amino acids. The germline CDR1 and CDR2 sequences are SGHAT and FQNNGV. The CDR3 sequence is CAHLIAGAANTGELFF. In DNA, the CDR3 is TGTGCCCACCTTATAGCGGGAGCGGCGAACACCGGGGAGCTGTTTTTT.

The rearrangement joins TRBV15 to TRBJ2-3, with D unclear. Germline values: CDR1 LNHNV, CDR2 YYDKDF (reference sequence). The V and J ends lost 8 bases and 2 bases respectively, with 11 bases between them. This CDR3 region has 13 residues. The CDR3 DNA follows: TGTGCCACCTTAAGTTTGGACACAGATACGCAGTATTTT. Its protein is CATLSLDTDTQYF.

The chain joins TRBV7-2 to TRBJ2-7; D not resolved. The CDR3 length is 15 residues. Germline V gives CDR1 SGHTA, CDR2 FQGNSA. The V end lost 4 bases, the J end lost 5 bases, and 18 bases lay between the germline ends. The CDR3 sequence: CASSSSRNRSHEQYF. CDR3 DNA sequence: TGTGCCAGCAGCTCGTCGAGGAACCGATCACACGAGCAGTACTTC.

The J gene is TRBJ1-1, the V gene TRBV15, with 9 bases matching TRBD1. Losses at the gene ends were 0 bases for V and 4 bases for J; bases not matched to a gene: 12. Germline V gene sequence: CDR1 LNHNV, CDR2 YYDKDF (reference sequence). The CDR3 consists of 18 residues. Here the CDR3 reads CATSRDYPGTGRGTEAFF. Here the CDR3 DNA reads TGTGCCACCAGCAGAGACTACCCCGGGACAGGGAGGGGCACTGAAGCTTTCTTT.

This clonotype showed up many times. V is TRBV9 and J is TRBJ2-7; a possible D gene is TRBD1 (6 bases). Germline lookup yields CDR1 SGDLS and CDR2 YYNGEE. The CDR3 runs to 16 residues. V was pared by 4 bases and J by 7 bases, with 24 bases between. Here the CDR3 DNA reads TGTGCCAGCAGCCTCACAGGGTCTCCCAGGTCTGGGGAGCAGTACTTC. Protein: CASSLTGSPRSGEQYF.

This clonotype was picked up a small number of times. The V call is TRBV21-1, the J call TRBJ1-1; the table calls TRBD1, which could not be checked here. TRBV21-1 is given as a pseudogene. This CDR3 region has 17 residues. DNA for the CDR3: TGTGCCAGCAGCAAAGCGGACAGGGGCCCTCGAGGCACTGAAGCTTTCTTT. Translating it yields CASSKADRGPRGTEAFF.

This chain links TRBV10-3 with TRBJ2-5; 13 positions agree with TRBD2. Trimming at V came to 8 bases and at J to 5 bases, leaving 5 bases not matched to a gene. The CDR3 has 14 amino acids. Germline CDR1 ENHRY, CDR2 SYGVKD. The CDR3 reads CAIGLAGVAETQYF. The CDR3 DNA reads as TGTGCCATCGGACTAGCGGGAGTTGCGGAGACCCAGTACTTC.

Only a few counts were recorded for this clonotype. This chain joins TRBV6-5 and TRBJ1-3; D gene ambiguous. This CDR3 contains 15 residues. In germline, CDR1 is MNHEY, CDR2 SVGAGI. Trimming left V 2 bases short and J 0 bases short, with 8 bases between. The CDR3 DNA reads TGTGCCAGCAGTTACCACCCCCTCTCTGGAAACACCATATATTTT. Translated: CASSYHPLSGNTIYF.

The rearrangement uses TRBV25-1 and TRBJ2-7; 7 bases match TRBD2. The CDR3 is 13 residues long. Germline V gene data show CDR1 as MGHDK and CDR2 as SYGVNS. Losses at the gene ends were 7 bases for V and 0 bases for J; bases not matched to a gene: 3. Here the CDR3 reads CASNQRDSYEQYF. The CDR3 bases are TGTGCCAGCAACCAGCGGGACTCCTACGAGCAGTACTTC.

This clonotype was counted only a few times. J is TRBJ2-7 and V is TRBV21-1; the table assigns TRBD2, which was not confirmed against the DNA. TRBV21-1 is a pseudogene segment. The CDR3 is 18 amino acids. CDR3 sequence reads: CASSETVPPSGMPYEQYF. The CDR3 nucleotides read TGTGCCAGCAGCGAAACCGTTCCCCCTAGCGGGATGCCGTACGAGCAGTACTTC.

J is TRBJ1-2 and V is TRBV5-5; D gene uncertain. There are 14 residues in the CDR3. The germline gives CDR1 SGHKS, CDR2 YYEKEE (reference sequence). The V end lost 1 base, the J end lost 6 bases, and 13 bases lay between the germline ends. The CDR3 region has the DNA TGTGCCAGCAGCTTGAATTGGGTTGCCGATGGCTACACCTTC. This translates into CASSLNWVADGYTF.

The V call is TRBV2, the J call TRBJ2-7, with 7 bases matching TRBD1. The CDR3 has 17 amino acids. Germline lookup yields CDR1 SNHLY and CDR2 FYNNEI. Germline trimming cut 6 bases from V and 3 bases from J; bases unmatched to any gene: 17. Here the CDR3 reads CASRGQYSPVHLYEQYF. CDR3 sequence (DNA): TGTGCCAGCAGGGGACAGTACTCCCCCGTACATCTCTACGAGCAGTACTTC.

V is TRBV11-1 and J is TRBJ2-5; 7 bases agree with TRBD2. The CDR3 covers 18 residues. Germline V CDR1 and CDR2: SGHAT, FQDESV (reference sequence). With V trimmed by 2 bases and J by 1 base, 13 bases remained unmatched. The DNA for the CDR3 is TGTGCCAGCAGCTTATTTCAGACGGCGGGAGTCCTCCAAGAGACCCAGTACTTC. This codes for CASSLFQTAGVLQETQYF.

V usage is TRBV5-1 and J usage is TRBJ1-1; no definite D call. Trimming took 1 base from V and 3 from J, leaving 7 bases between them. Germline CDR1 reads SGHRS; CDR2 reads YFSETQ. This CDR3 contains 13 residues. The CDR3 reads CASSLMRDTEAFF. The DNA for the CDR3 is TGCGCCAGCAGCTTGATGAGGGACACTGAAGCTTTCTTT.

This clonotype was counted a few times. The rearrangement links TRBV29-1 to TRBJ1-1; D is undetermined. Germline lookup yields CDR1 SQVTM and CDR2 ANQGSEA. Trimming shortened V by 3 bases and J by 0 bases, and 8 bases separated the two germline ends. This CDR3 spans 13 amino acids. DNA of the CDR3: TGCAGCGTTGATAGCAGAATGAACACTGAAGCTTTCTTT. Encoded protein: CSVDSRMNTEAFF.

This clonotype has a count of ten or more. The chain links TRBV4-1 to TRBJ2-7; 9 bases are a match to TRBD2. Unmatched junction bases numbered 7, after V lost 1 base and J lost 3 bases. Germline CDR1 is MGHRA and CDR2 is YSYEKL. CDR3 length equals 16 residues. The CDR3 DNA sequence: TGCGCCAGCAGCCAAGGGGCTAGCGGGGCCTACTACGAGCAGTACTTC. Amino acids: CASSQGASGAYYEQYF.